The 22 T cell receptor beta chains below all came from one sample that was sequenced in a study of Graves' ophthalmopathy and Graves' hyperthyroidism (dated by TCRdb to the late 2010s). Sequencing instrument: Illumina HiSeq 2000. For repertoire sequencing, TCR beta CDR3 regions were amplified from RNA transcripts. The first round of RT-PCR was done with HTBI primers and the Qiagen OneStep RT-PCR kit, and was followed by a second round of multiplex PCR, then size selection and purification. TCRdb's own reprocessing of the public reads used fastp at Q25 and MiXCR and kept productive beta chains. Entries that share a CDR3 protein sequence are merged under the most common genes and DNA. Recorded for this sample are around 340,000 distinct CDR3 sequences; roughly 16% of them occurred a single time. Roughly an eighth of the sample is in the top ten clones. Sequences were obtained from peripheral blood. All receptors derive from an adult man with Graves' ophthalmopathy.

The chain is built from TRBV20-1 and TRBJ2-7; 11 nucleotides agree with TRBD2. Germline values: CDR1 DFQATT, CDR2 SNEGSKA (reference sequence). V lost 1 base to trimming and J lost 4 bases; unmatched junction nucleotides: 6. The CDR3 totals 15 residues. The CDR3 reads CSARGGLAAVYEQYF. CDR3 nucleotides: TGCAGTGCTAGAGGGGGACTAGCGGCCGTTTACGAGCAGTACTTC.

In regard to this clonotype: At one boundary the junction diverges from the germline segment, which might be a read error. CDR3 sequence reads: CSVDSTDF. CDR3 bases: TGCAGCGTTGACTCGACGGACTTC. This rearrangement joins TRBV29-1 to TRBJ1-2; no clear D. CDR3 size: 8 residues. Germline V CDR1 and CDR2: SQVTM, ANQGSEA.

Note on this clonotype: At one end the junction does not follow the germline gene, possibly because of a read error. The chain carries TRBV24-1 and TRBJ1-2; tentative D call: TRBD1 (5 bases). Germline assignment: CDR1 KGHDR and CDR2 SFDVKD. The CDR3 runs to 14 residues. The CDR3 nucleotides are TGTGCCACCATGGGACGGGATGCTAACTATGGCTACAACTTC. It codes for CATMGRDANYGYNF.

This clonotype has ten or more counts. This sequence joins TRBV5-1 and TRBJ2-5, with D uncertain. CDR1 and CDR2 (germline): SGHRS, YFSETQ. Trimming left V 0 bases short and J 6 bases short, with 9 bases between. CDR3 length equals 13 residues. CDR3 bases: TGCGCCAGCAGCTTGGTTGCTTTGAAGACCCAGTACTTC. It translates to CASSLVALKTQYF. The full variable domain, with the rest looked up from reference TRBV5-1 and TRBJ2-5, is KAGVTQTPRYLIKTRGQQVTLSCSPISGHRSVSWYQQTPGQGLQFLFEYFSETQRNKGNFPGRFSGRQFSNSRSEMNVSTLELGDSALYLCASSLVALKTQYFGPGTRLLVL.

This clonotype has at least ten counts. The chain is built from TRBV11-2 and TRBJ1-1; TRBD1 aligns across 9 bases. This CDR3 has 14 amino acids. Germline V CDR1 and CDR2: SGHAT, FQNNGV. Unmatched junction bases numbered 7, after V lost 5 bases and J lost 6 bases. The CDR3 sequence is CASSRGTGIPEAFF. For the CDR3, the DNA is TGTGCCAGCAGCCGCGGGACAGGGATCCCTGAAGCTTTCTTT.

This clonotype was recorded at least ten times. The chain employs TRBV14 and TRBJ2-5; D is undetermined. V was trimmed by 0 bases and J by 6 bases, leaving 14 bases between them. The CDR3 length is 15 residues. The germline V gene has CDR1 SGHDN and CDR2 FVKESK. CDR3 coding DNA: TGTGCCAGCAGCCAAGATTGGGTGACGCTGAAGACCCAGTACTTC. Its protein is CASSQDWVTLKTQYF. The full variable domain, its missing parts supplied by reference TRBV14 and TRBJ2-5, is EAGVTQFPSHSVIEKGQTVTLRCDPISGHDNLYWYRRVMGKEIKFLLHFVKESKQDESGMPNNRFLAERTGGTYSTLKVQPAELEDSGVYFCASSQDWVTLKTQYFGPGTRLLVL.

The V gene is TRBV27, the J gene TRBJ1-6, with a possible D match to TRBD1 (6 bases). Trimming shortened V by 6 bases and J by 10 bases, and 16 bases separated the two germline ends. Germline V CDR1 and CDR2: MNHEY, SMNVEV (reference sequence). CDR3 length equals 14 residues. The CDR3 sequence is CASRTRGGRSPLHF. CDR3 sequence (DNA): TGTGCCAGCAGGACAAGGGGGGGAAGGTCACCCCTCCACTTT.

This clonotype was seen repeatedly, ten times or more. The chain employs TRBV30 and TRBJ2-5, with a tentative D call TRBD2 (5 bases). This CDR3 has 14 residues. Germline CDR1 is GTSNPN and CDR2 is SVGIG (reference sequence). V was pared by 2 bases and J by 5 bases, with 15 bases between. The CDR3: CAWSWARRGETQYF. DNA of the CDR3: TGTGCCTGGAGTTGGGCCCGAAGAGGGGAGACCCAGTACTTC.

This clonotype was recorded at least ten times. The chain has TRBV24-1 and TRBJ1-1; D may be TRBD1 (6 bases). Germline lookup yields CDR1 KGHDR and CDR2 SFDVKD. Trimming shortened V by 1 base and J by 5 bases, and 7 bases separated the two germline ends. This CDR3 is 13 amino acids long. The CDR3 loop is CATSDFQGTEAFF. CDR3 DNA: TGTGCCACCAGTGATTTCCAGGGGACTGAAGCTTTCTTT.

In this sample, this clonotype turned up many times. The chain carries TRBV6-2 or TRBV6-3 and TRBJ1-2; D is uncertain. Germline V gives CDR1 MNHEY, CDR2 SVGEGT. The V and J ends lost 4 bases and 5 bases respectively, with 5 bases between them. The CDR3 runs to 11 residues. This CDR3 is CASSSVYGYTF. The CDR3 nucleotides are TGTGCCAGCAGTTCAGTGTATGGCTACACCTTC.

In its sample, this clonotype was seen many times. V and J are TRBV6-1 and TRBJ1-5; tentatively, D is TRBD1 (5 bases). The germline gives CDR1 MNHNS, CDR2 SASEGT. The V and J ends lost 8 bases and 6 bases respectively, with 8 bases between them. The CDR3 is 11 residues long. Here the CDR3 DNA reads TGTGCCAGCGCTGGGGCTCAGCCCCAGCATTTT. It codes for CASAGAQPQHF.

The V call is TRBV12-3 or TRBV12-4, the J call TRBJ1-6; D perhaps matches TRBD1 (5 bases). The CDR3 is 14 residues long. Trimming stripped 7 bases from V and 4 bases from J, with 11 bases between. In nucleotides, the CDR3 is TGTGCCAGCACTACAGACAGTTATAATTCACCCCTCCACTTT. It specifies CASTTDSYNSPLHF.

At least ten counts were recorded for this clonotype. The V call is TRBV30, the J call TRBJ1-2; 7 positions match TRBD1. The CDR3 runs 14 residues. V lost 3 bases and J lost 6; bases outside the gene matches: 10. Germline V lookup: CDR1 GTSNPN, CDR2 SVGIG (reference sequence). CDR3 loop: CAWSPGQVLHGYTF. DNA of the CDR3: TGTGCCTGGAGCCCAGGACAGGTTCTCCATGGCTACACCTTC.

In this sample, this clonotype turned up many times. CDR3 loop: CASSLGSRDTEAFF. CDR3 DNA: TGCGCCAGCAGCTTAGGCTCGAGGGACACTGAAGCTTTCTTT. The chain joins TRBV5-1 to TRBJ1-1; no clear D gene. V was pared by 2 bases and J by 3 bases, with 11 bases between. This CDR3 is 14 amino acids long. Germline values: CDR1 SGHRS, CDR2 YFSETQ.

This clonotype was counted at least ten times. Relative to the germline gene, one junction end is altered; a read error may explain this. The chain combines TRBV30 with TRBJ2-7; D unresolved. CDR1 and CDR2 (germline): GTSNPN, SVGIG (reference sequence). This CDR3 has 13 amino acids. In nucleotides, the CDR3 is TGTGCCTGGAGTGGGGGTAATTCCTTCGAGCAGTACTTC. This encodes CAWSGGNSFEQYF.

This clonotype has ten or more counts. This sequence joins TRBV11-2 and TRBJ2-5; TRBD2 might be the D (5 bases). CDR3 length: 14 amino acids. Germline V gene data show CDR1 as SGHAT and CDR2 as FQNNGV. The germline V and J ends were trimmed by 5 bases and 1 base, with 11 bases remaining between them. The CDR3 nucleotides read TGTGCCAGCAGCACCGGACGGGGCCAAGAGACCCAGTACTTC. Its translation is CASSTGRGQETQYF.

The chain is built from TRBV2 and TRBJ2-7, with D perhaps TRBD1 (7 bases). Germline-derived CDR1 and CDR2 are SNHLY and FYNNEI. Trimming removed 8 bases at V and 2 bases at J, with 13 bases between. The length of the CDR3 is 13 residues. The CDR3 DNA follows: TGTGCCAGCGGGCGGGACAGCACCTACGAGCAGTACTTC. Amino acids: CASGRDSTYEQYF.

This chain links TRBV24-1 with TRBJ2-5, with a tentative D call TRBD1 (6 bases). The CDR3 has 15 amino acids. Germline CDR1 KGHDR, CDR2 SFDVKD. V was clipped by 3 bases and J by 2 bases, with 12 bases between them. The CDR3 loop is CATSDGGQKQETQYF. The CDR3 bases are TGTGCCACCAGTGATGGCGGACAGAAACAAGAGACCCAGTACTTC.

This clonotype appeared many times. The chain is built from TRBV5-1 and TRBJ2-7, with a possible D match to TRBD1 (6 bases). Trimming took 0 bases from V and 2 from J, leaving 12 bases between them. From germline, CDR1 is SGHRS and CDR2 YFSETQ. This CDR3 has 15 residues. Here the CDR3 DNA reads TGCGCCAGCAGCTTGGCTTGGGGGCCTACCTACGAGCAGTACTTC. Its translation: CASSLAWGPTYEQYF.

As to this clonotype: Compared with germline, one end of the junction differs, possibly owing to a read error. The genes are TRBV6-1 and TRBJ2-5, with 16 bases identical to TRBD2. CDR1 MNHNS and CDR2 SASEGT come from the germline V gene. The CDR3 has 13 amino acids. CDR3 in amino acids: CASGGTSGRAADF. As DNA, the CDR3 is TGTGCCAGCGGGGGGACTAGCGGGAGGGCCGCCGACTTC.

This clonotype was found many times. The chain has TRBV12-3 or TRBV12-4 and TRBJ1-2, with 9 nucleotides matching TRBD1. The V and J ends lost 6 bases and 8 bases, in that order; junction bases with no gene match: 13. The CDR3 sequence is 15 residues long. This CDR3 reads CASSPLLRDRDGYTF. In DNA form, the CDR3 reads TGTGCCAGCAGCCCTCTCCTCCGGGACAGGGACGGCTACACCTTC.

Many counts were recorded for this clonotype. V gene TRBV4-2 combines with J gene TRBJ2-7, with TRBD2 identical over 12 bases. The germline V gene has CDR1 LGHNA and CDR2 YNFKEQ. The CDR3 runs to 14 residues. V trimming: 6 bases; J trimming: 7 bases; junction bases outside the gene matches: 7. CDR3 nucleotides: TGTGCCAGCAGTTCTAGCGGGGGGGCGGAAGAGCAGTACTTC. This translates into CASSSSGGAEEQYF.